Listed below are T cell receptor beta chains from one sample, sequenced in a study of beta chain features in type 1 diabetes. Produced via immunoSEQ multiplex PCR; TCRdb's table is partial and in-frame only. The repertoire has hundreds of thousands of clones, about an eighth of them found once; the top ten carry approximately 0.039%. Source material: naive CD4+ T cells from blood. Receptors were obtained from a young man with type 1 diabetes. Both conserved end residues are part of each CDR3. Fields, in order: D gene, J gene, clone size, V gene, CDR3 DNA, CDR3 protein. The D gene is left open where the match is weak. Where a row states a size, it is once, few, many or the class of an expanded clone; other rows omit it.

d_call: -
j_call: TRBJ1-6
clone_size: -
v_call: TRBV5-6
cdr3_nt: TGTGCCAGCAGCCTAGTCAGTAATTCACCCCTCCACTTT
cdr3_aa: CASSLVSNSPLHF

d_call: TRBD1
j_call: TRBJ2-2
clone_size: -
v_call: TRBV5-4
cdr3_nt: TGTGCCAGCAGCGGGGACAGGGTGCGCACCGGGGAGCTGTTTTTT
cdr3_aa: CASSGDRVRTGELFF

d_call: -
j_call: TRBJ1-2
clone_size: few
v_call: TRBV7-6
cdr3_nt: TGTGCCAGCAGCTTAGATGGTCCAGCACGACGGGACTACACCTTC
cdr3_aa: CASSLDGPARRDYTF

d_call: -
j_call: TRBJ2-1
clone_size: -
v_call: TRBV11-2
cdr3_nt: TGTGCCAGCAGCTTAGATGGGCCCCCGGACAATGAGCAGTTCTTC
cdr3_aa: CASSLDGPPDNEQFF

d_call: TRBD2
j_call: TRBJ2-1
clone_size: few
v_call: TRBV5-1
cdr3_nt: TGCGCCAGCAGCTTGGAACGGCTAGCGGGGGATAATGAGCAGTTCTTC
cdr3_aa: CASSLERLAGDNEQFF

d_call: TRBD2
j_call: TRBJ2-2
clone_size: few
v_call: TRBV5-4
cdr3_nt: TGTGCCAGCAGCCCTTGGAGCGGGATTAGTGCCGGGGAGCTGTTTTTT
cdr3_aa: CASSPWSGISAGELFF

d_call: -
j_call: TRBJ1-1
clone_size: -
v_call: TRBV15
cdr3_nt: TGTGCCACCAGCCCCCTCGGCCAGACGGACACTGAAGCTTTCTTT
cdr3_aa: CATSPLGQTDTEAFF

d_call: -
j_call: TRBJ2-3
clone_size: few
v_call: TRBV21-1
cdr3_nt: TGTGCCAGCAGCAATTGGGAGAGGTGTAGCACAGATACGCAGTATTTT
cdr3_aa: CASSNWERCSTDTQYF

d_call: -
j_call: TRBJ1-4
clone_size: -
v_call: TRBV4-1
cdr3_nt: TGCGCCAGCAGCCAAGGGCGGTCCGAAGGAGGACGGAGGAAACTGTTTTTT
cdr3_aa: CASSQGRSEGGRRKLFF

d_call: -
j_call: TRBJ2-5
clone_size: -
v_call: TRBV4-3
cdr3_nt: TGCGCCAGCAGCCTGAGCTTCGAAGATCGGACCCAGTACTTC
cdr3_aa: CASSLSFEDRTQYF

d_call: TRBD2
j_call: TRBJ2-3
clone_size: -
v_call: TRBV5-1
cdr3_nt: TGCGCCAGCAGCGGGAGCGGGGGCCCTAGCACAGATACGCAGTATTTT
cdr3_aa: CASSGSGGPSTDTQYF

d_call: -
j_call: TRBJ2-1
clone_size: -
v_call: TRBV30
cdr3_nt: TGTGCCTGGAGTTCGATGGAGGGAGTCAAGTACAATGAGCAGTTCTTC
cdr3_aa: CAWSSMEGVKYNEQFF

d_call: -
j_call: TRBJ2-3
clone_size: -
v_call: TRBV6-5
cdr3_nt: TGTGCCAGCAGTTACTCACCAACGGGACCAGATACGCAGTATTTT
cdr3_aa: CASSYSPTGPDTQYF

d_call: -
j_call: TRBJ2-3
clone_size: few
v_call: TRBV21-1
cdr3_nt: TGTGCCAGCAGCACCGGGGACCCAGCGGGGGTTGGGTCAGATACGCAGTATTTT
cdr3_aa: CASSTGDPAGVGSDTQYF

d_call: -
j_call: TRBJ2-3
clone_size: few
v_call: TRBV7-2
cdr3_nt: TGTGCCAGCAGCTTAGAGGGCGTGGGAATTACGCAGTATTTT
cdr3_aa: CASSLEGVGITQYF

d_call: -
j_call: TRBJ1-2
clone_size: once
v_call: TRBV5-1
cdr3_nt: TGCGCCAGCAAGGGTTCAGACCGTGGCTACACCTTC
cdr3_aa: CASKGSDRGYTF

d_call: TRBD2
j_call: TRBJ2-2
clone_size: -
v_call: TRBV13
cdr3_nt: TGTGCCAGCAGCCCGGGGACTAGCGGAGCCACCGGGGAGCTGTTTTTT
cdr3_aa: CASSPGTSGATGELFF

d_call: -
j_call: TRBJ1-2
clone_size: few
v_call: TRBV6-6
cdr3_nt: TGTGCCAGCAGTTACGGGGGGGCCGACCCGTATGGCTACACCTTC
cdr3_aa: CASSYGGADPYGYTF

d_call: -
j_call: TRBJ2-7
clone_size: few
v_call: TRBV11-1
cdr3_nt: TGTGCCAGCAGCTTAAGGTCCGGGTCTGAGCAGTACTTC
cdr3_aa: CASSLRSGSEQYF

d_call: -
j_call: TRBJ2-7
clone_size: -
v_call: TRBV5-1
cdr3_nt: TGCGCCAGCAGCGGGGGGACAGTCTCCTACGAGCAGTACTTC
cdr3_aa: CASSGGTVSYEQYF

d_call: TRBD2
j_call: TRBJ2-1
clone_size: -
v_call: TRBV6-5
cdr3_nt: TGTGCCAGCAGTCGACTAGCGGGGGTCAACAATGAGCAGTTCTTC
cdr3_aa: CASSRLAGVNNEQFF

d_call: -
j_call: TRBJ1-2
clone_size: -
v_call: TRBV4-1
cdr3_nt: TGCGCCAGCAGCCAATTGTCAGGGCCTATCGTTGGCTATGGCTACACCTTC
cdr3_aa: CASSQLSGPIVGYGYTF

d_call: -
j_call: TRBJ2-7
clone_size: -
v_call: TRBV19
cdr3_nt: TGTGCCAGTAGTGTGGACTACTCCTACGAGCAGTACTTC
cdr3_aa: CASSVDYSYEQYF

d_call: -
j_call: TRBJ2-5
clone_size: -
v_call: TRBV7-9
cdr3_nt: TGTGCCAGCAGCTTAGCGGCTTCCCAAGAGACCCAGTACTTC
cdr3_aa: CASSLAASQETQYF

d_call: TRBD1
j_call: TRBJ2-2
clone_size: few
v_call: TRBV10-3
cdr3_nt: TGTGCCATCAGTGAGTCGGGACAGGCGATAAACACCGGGGAGCTGTTTTTT
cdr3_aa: CAISESGQAINTGELFF

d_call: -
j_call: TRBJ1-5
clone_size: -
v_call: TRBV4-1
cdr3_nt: TGCGCCAGCAGCCAAATTGAAGGGCAGCACCAGCCCCAGCATTTT
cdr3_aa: CASSQIEGQHQPQHF

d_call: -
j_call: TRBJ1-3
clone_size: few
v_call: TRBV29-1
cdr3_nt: TGCAGCGTTACCGGGACACTCGGAAACACCATATATTTT
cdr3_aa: CSVTGTLGNTIYF

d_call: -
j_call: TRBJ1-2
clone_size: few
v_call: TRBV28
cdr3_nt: TGTGCCAGCAGCCCGGGACGGGGGGAGGTCTATGGCTACACCTTC
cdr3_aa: CASSPGRGEVYGYTF

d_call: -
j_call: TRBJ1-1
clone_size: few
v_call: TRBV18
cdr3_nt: TGTGCCAGCTCACCGCGAGACACCCACACTGAAGCTTTCTTT
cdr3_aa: CASSPRDTHTEAFF

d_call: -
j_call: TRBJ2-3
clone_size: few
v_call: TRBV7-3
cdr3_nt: TGTGCCAGCAGCTCAGGGGCTAGCCCCACAGATACGCAGTATTTT
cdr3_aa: CASSSGASPTDTQYF

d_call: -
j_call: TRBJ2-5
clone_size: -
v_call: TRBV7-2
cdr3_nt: TGCGCCAGCAGCCAAGATTGGGGGACGAGGGAGACCCAGTACTTC
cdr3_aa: CASSQDWGTRETQYF

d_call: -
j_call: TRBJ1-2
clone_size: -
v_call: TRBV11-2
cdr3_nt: TGTGCCAGCAGCTTAGCGGTCGTGGGGGAACTTTTCCATGGCTACACCTTC
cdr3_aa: CASSLAVVGELFHGYTF

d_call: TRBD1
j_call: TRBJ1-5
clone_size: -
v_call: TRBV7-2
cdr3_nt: TGTGCCAGCAGTAACGACAGGGACCAGCCCCAGCATTTT
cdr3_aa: CASSNDRDQPQHF

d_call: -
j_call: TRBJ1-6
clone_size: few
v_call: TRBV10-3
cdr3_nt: TGTGCCATCAGGAAGAATAGGTCACCCCTCCACTTT
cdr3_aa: CAIRKNRSPLHF

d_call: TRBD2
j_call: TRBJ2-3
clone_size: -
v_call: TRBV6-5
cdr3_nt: TGTGCCAGCAGTTTTAGCGGGGGAGATACGCAGTATTTT
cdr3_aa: CASSFSGGDTQYF

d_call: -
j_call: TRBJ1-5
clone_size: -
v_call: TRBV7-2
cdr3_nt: TGTGCCAGCAGCTTAGAGGCCGGGATAAACAATCAGCCCCAGCATTTT
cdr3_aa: CASSLEAGINNQPQHF

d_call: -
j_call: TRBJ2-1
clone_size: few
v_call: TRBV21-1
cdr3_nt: TGTGCCAGCAGCACGTGCCTAGCGGGAGGTAGCTCCTACAATGAGCAGTTCTTC
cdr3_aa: CASSTCLAGGSSYNEQFF

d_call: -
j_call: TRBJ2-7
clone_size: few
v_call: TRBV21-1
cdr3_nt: TGTGCCAGCAGCAAGGGTCCGGGACTAGCCCCTCGAAGGAGGTACTTC
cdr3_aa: CASSKGPGLAPRRRYF

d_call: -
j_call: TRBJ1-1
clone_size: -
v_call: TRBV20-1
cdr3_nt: TGCAGTGCCAGGGGTAACACTGAAGCTTTCTTT
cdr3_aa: CSARGNTEAFF

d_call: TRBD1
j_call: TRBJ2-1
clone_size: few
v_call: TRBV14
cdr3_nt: TGTGCCAGCAGCCAGCTGACAGGGGGACCCTACAATGAGCAGTTCTTC
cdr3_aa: CASSQLTGGPYNEQFF

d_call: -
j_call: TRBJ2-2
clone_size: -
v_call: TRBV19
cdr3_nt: TGTGCCAGTAAGAGGACAGTCAACACCGGGGAGCTGTTTTTT
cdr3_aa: CASKRTVNTGELFF

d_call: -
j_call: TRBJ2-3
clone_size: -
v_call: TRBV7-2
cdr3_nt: TGTGCCAGCAGCTTAGCCCTAAGAGGAGATACGCAGTATTTT
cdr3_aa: CASSLALRGDTQYF